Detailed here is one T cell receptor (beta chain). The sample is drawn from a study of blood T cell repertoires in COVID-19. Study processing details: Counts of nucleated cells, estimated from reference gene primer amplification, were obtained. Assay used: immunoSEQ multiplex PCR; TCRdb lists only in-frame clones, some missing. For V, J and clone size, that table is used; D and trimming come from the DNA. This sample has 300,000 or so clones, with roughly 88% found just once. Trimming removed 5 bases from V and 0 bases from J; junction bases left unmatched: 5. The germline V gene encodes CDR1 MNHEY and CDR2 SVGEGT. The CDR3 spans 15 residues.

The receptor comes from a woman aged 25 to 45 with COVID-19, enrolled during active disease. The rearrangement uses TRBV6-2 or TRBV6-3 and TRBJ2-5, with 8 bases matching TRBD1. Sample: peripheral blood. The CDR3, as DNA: TGTGCCAGCAGTAAAGGGGACAGGTACCAAGAGACCCAGTACTTC. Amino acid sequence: CASSKGDRYQETQYF.